This entry lists 23 T cell receptor beta chains sequenced from one sample in a study of T cells in women clearing cervical HPV infection (dated by TCRdb to the late 2010s). Libraries were made using the immunoSEQ multiplex PCR assay. TCRdb holds this immuneACCESS table with in-frame rearrangements only. Some clones are missing; in checked studies, unresolved V genes explain under half, and the rest has no known cause. The sample's records list 44,000 or so clones. The leading ten clones occupy about 0.94% of the sample. Input material: blood buffy coat. These receptors were taken from a woman aged 18 to 69 with a cervical HPV16 infection that either progressed to CIN3+ or cleared (not recorded which).

Points on this clone: The sequence runs out 3 residues before the end of the CDR3; the remainder is reconstructed from the germline J gene. The rearrangement links TRBV28 to TRBJ2-7; TRBD1 aligns across 12 bases. In germline, CDR1 is MDHEN, CDR2 SYDVKM. The ends lost 2 bases at V and 4 bases at J; junction bases unmatched: 6. The CDR3 spans 16 residues. This CDR3 is CASSLRTGQGAYEQYF. Partial CDR3 DNA: TGTGCCAGCAGTTTAAGAACGGGACAGGGGGCTTACGAG.

Remarks on this clone: From the germline J gene comes the end of the CDR3, since the read stops 3 residues before it. V is TRBV19 and J is TRBJ1-1; 10 bases align to TRBD1. Germline CDR1 reads LNHDA; CDR2 reads SQIVND (reference sequence). The CDR3 runs to 17 residues. Trimming removed 1 base from V and 3 bases from J; junction bases left unmatched: 8. Incomplete CDR3 DNA: TGTGCCAGTAGTATAGTGGGGACAGGGGTGGAGTACACTGAA. Translated, it gives CASSIVGTGVEYTE. The full-length CDR3 reads as CASSIVGTGVEYTEAFF.

On this clone: With the read ending 3 residues before the CDR3 end, the germline J gene is used to fill in that end. The chain is built from TRBV7-9 and TRBJ1-1; TRBD1 agrees at 7 bases. The CDR3 totals 14 residues. The germline CDR1 and CDR2 sequences are SEHNR and FQNEAQ (reference sequence). The V segment lost 5 bases and the J segment 3 bases; nucleotides outside the gene matches: 6. Partial CDR3 DNA: TGTGCCAGCAGCCCGACAGGGTTTGACACTGAA. Translated: CASSPTGFDTE. The whole CDR3 is CASSPTGFDTEAFF.

As concerns this clone: The missing CDR3 end, 3 residues past where the read stops, is filled in from the germline J gene. The V call is TRBV29-1, the J call TRBJ2-5; D possibly corresponds to TRBD1 (6 bases). Germline loops: CDR1 SQVTM, CDR2 ANQGSEA. The CDR3 length is 12 residues. Between the trimmed V and J ends, which lost 5 bases and 2 bases, there was a span of 9 bases. The CDR3 loop reads CSVSQGQETQYF. Incomplete CDR3 DNA: TGCAGCGTTTCACAGGGACAAGAGACC.

As regards this clone: The CDR3 end is not reached by the read, which stops 3 residues before it; the germline J gene fills it in. The J gene is TRBJ2-3, the V gene TRBV23-1, with a tentative D call TRBD1 (6 bases). TRBV23-1 is an open reading frame whose function is uncertain. Trimming shortened V by 11 bases and J by 3 bases, and 21 bases separated the two germline ends. The CDR3 covers 15 residues. The CDR3 sequence is CAAKVGTRCTDTQYF. The sequenced CDR3 bases are TGCGCCGCCAAAGTCGGGACACGTTGTACAGATACG.

Note on this clone: The read ends 3 residues before the CDR3 terminus; that terminus is restored from the germline J gene. The chain couples TRBV29-1 to TRBJ2-3; D may be TRBD2 (5 bases). The CDR3 length is 12 residues. CDR1 and CDR2 (germline): SQVTM, ANQGSEA. CDR3 DNA, as far as it was read: TGCAGCGTTGAACCCTCAACGGGGACG. Translating it yields CSVEPSTGT. The CDR3, in full, reads CSVEPSTGTQYF.

Note on this clone: The CDR3 end falls 3 residues outside the read, so it is completed with the germline J gene. V gene TRBV9 combines with J gene TRBJ2-1; no reliable D call. CDR1 and CDR2 from the germline V gene are SGDLS and YYNGEE. The CDR3 is 15 residues long. Between the trimmed V and J ends, which lost 0 bases and 6 bases, there was a span of 13 bases. The DNA read from the CDR3 is TGTGCCAGCAGCGTAGAGCTATTTTCCCCCAATGAG. Its translation: CASSVELFSPNE. The full CDR3 reads CASSVELFSPNEQFF.

Concerning this clone itself: The DNA ends 3 residues before the CDR3 does, and the rest of the CDR3 is filled in from the germline J gene. The chain is built from TRBV6-1 and TRBJ1-2; 7 bases align to TRBD1. Germline CDR1 and CDR2: MNHNS and SASEGT. The CDR3 length is 14 residues. CDR3 in amino acids: CASSEGGTDYDYTF. CDR3 bases read: TGTGCCAGCAGTGAAGGGGGGACAGACTACGAC.

CDR3 protein: CASSIGGNEQYF. The CDR3 DNA, read in part, is TGTGCCAGTAGTATAGGGGGCAACGAG. This chain connects TRBV19 to TRBJ2-7; perhaps TRBD1 as D (5 bases). The read halts 3 residues ahead of the CDR3 end, with the missing end drawn from the germline J gene. CDR3 size: 12 residues. Trimming left V 1 base short and J 5 bases short, with 6 bases between. Germline CDR1 reads LNHDA; CDR2 reads SQIVND (reference sequence).

In the case of this clone: From the germline J gene comes the end of the CDR3, since the read stops 3 residues before it. The V and J genes are TRBV5-1 and TRBJ2-3; 9 positions match TRBD2. The J segment lost 2 bases and the V segment lost 4 bases, leaving 5 bases of the junction unmatched. Looked up from germline, CDR1 is SGHRS and CDR2 is YFSETQ. This CDR3 has 15 residues. This CDR3 is CASSAGLASTDTQYF. The part of the CDR3 DNA that was read is TGCGCCAGCAGCGCGGGACTAGCTTCCACAGATACG.

Of note for this clone: The observed sequence ends 3 residues before the CDR3 terminus, with the missing tail filled in from the germline J gene. The chain employs TRBV10-3 and TRBJ2-6; TRBD2 might be the D (6 bases). The CDR3 is 19 residues long. V lost 6 bases and J lost 2, with 23 bases in between. Germline assignment: CDR1 ENHRY and CDR2 SYGVKD. Here the CDR3 reads CAIRGGRGHNDPGANVLTF. The sequenced part of the CDR3 DNA is TGTGCCATCAGGGGGGGTCGGGGCCACAACGACCCTGGGGCCAACGTC.

A word on this clone: The CDR3 end falls 3 residues outside the read, so it is completed with the germline J gene. The chain has TRBV7-9 and TRBJ2-3, with no clear D. Germline CDR1 is SEHNR and CDR2 is FQNEAQ (reference sequence). The CDR3 runs to 14 residues. The CDR3 here is CASSLVFKQETQYF. The DNA read from the CDR3 is TGTGCCAGCAGCTTAGTTTTTAAACAAGAGACG.

Comment on this clone: Read coverage stops 3 residues before the CDR3 terminus; the germline J gene supplies the remainder. The gene calls are TRBV20-1 and TRBJ2-5; TRBD1 agrees at 9 bases. Germline V gene sequence: CDR1 DFQATT, CDR2 SNEGSKA (reference sequence). CDR3 length: 14 residues. The V and J ends lost 6 bases and 6 bases, in that order; junction bases with no gene match: 11. This CDR3 is CSADPGQGVQTQYF. The CDR3 DNA, read in part, is TGCAGTGCCGATCCGGGACAGGGAGTTCAGACC.

Comment on this clone: The read ends 3 residues early relative to the CDR3; the germline J gene fills the gap. The chain links TRBV12-3 or TRBV12-4 to TRBJ1-1; perhaps TRBD1 as D (6 bases). V was cut by 7 bases and J by 4 bases, with 16 bases left in between. The CDR3 runs to 14 residues. The sequenced CDR3 bases are TGTGCCAGCACCCCTAGACAGGAAGTCACTGAA. This encodes CASTPRQEVTE. The full CDR3 is CASTPRQEVTEAFF.

Concerning this clone: Sequencing ends 3 residues short of the CDR3 end; the germline J gene provides the rest. The V and J genes are TRBV5-1 and TRBJ2-2; TRBD2 aligns across 9 bases. Germline-derived CDR1 and CDR2 are SGHRS and YFSETQ. V lost 3 bases, J lost 0 bases, and 3 bases stayed unmatched. The CDR3 is 16 residues long. The part of the CDR3 DNA that was read is TGCGCCAGCAGCTCGGGACTAGCCTCGAACACCGGGGAG. Amino acids: CASSSGLASNTGE. In full, the CDR3 is CASSSGLASNTGELFF.

Of note for this clone: The read ends 3 residues early relative to the CDR3; the germline J gene fills the gap. V usage is TRBV2 and J usage is TRBJ2-2, with 9 bases lining up with TRBD1. With 4 bases clipped from V and 5 bases from J, the junction kept 8 bases outside the gene matches. This CDR3 comprises 16 residues. In germline, CDR1 is SNHLY, CDR2 FYNNEI. CDR3 in amino acids: CASSVDRGTLTGELFF. Partial CDR3 DNA: TGTGCCAGCAGTGTTGACAGGGGGACTCTAACCGGGGAG.

Points on this clone: The read gets to within 3 residues of the CDR3 end, and the germline J gene fills in the rest. The gene calls are TRBV30 and TRBJ1-4, with D possibly matching TRBD1 (5 bases). Germline V gene sequence: CDR1 GTSNPN, CDR2 SVGIG (reference sequence). V lost 3 bases, J lost 6 bases, and 11 bases lay in between. The CDR3 contains 13 residues. The part of the CDR3 DNA that was read is TGTGCCTGGAGGGGCAGGGTGGATGAAAAA. Protein: CAWRGRVDEK. The entire CDR3 reads CAWRGRVDEKLFF.

Comments on this clone: The junction shows a germline mismatch at one end, possibly a read error. The sequence runs out 3 residues before the end of the CDR3; the remainder is reconstructed from the germline J gene. Other DNA sequences in this specimen translate into the identical CDR3. The chain carries TRBV13 and TRBJ1-3, with D uncertain. Germline lookup yields CDR1 PRHDT and CDR2 FYEKMQ (reference sequence). CDR3 length equals 15 residues. The sequenced part of the CDR3 DNA is TGTGCCAGCAGCTCGAACGCGGGTTATGGGAACACA. Translating gives CASSSNAGYGNT. The entire CDR3 sequence reads CASSSNAGYGNTIYF.

On this clone itself: The sequence runs out 3 residues before the end of the CDR3; the remainder is reconstructed from the germline J gene. The chain employs TRBV6-1 and TRBJ2-3, with D possibly matching TRBD1 (5 bases). This CDR3 region has 13 residues. Germline V gene lookup returns CDR1 MNHNS and CDR2 SASEGT. CDR3 DNA, as far as it was read: TGTGCCAGCAGTGACAGGGATAGTCAGCCG. It yields the protein CASSDRDSQP. The full CDR3 sequence reads CASSDRDSQPQYF.

As concerns this clone: The read halts 3 residues ahead of the CDR3 end, with the missing end drawn from the germline J gene. This chain joins TRBV7-9 and TRBJ1-5; the D gene is possibly TRBD1 (6 bases). The CDR3 contains 14 residues. Trimming removed 1 base at V and 7 bases at J, with 11 bases between. Per germline, CDR1 SEHNR and CDR2 FQNEAQ (reference sequence). Incomplete CDR3 DNA: TGTGCCAGCAGCTTAGGGGGGGGCGGCCAGCCC. Residues: CASSLGGGGQP. The whole CDR3 reads CASSLGGGGQPQHF.

About this clone itself: The read is 3 residues too short to cover the CDR3 end, so that end is filled in from the germline J gene. The chain combines TRBV6-1 with TRBJ1-3; D ambiguous. Trimming took off 2 bases at V and 1 base at J, with 6 bases between the two ends. The CDR3 runs 14 residues. Germline V gene lookup returns CDR1 MNHNS and CDR2 SASEGT. The CDR3 DNA, read in part, is TGTGCCAGCAGTGAATCCAGTTCTGGAAACACC. This translates into CASSESSSGNT. The whole CDR3 reads CASSESSSGNTIYF.

Concerning this clone: The read terminates 3 residues before the CDR3 end, so the remaining end is supplied by the germline J gene. V is TRBV5-1 and J is TRBJ1-6, with TRBD1 matching over 7 bases. CDR3 length: 14 residues. Germline V gene lookup returns CDR1 SGHRS and CDR2 YFSETQ. The ends lost 1 base at V and 9 bases at J; junction bases unmatched: 4. CDR3 sequence: CASSLRQGGSPLHF. The part of the CDR3 DNA that was read is TGCGCCAGCAGCTTGAGGCAGGGGGGTTCACCC.

On this clone: The missing CDR3 end, 3 residues past where the read stops, is filled in from the germline J gene. The V gene is TRBV18, the J gene TRBJ1-2; possible D gene TRBD1, 5 bases. Looked up from germline, CDR1 is KGHSH and CDR2 is LQKENI. This CDR3 is built from 13 residues. CDR3 DNA (partial): TGTGCCAGCTCAATGGGGCATCCCTACGAC. This gives the protein CASSMGHPYD. The entire CDR3 reads CASSMGHPYDYTF.